These 3 T cell receptor beta chains were sequenced from one sample in a study of patients and donors after allogeneic stem cell transplantation. TCRdb processed the RT-PCR reads anew with MiXCR; each CDR3 protein has one entry. This table has around 240,000 distinct CDR3 sequences, roughly 14% appearing once. Sequences were obtained from blood, either unsorted or a sorted T cell fraction (not recorded which). Receptor source: a human donor who was either an allogeneic HSCT recipient or a stem cell or donor lymphocyte infusion donor (not recorded which). It is not recorded whose cells these are; they may come from a transplant donor.

The chain carries TRBV6-1 and TRBJ2-7; D uncertain. CDR1 and CDR2 (germline): MNHNS, SASEGT. This CDR3 has 15 amino acids. Trimming cost V 4 bases and J 0 bases, with 13 bases left between them. The DNA for the CDR3 is TGTGCCAGCAGTGCCCAAGGGTTCAGCTCCTACGAGCAGTACTTC. Translating it yields CASSAQGFSSYEQYF.

The chain has TRBV6-1 and TRBJ2-3; 8 bases are shared with TRBD2. Germline lookup yields CDR1 MNHNS and CDR2 SASEGT. V was clipped by 6 bases and J by 8 bases; unmatched bases: 7. The CDR3 has 13 residues. The CDR3 coding sequence is TGTGCCAGCAGAAGGGGACTAGAGGGTACGCAGTATTTT. Residues: CASRRGLEGTQYF.

There are a few counts of this clonotype. J is TRBJ2-7 and V is TRBV28; 8 positions match TRBD1. In germline, CDR1 is MDHEN, CDR2 SYDVKM. The CDR3 runs to 14 residues. V trimming: 6 bases; J trimming: 5 bases; junction bases outside the gene matches: 9. The CDR3: CASSNPGGGHEQYF. CDR3 sequence (DNA): TGTGCCAGCAGCAACCCAGGGGGCGGGCACGAGCAGTACTTC.